The entry that follows covers one TCR beta chain sequence. Measured with immunoSEQ multiplex PCR; TCRdb has only the in-frame clones, and not every one. The table shows over 65,000 clones, with around 83% occurring only once. The data belong to a study of neoadjuvant anti-PD-1 for oral cavity cancer. About the study: Patients without progression got a fourth dose around day 43.

V was clipped by 6 bases and J by 8 bases; unmatched bases: 12. The CDR3 sequence is 15 residues long. Looked up from germline, CDR1 is LNHNV and CDR2 is YYDKDF (reference sequence). Specified time point: after neoadjuvant nivolumab, at surgical resection. Sequenced here: PBMCs, sampled after nivolumab (anti-PD-1) treatment. The origin of this receptor is a person aged 35-80 years with oral cavity squamous cell carcinoma. The chain combines TRBV15 with TRBJ1-4; 7 bases map to TRBD1. The CDR3 region has the DNA TGTGCCACCAGTCCAGGGGGGGCGGTAGGGGAAAAACTGTTTTTT. It yields the protein CATSPGGAVGEKLFF.